The source of this T cell receptor (beta chain) is a study of cytotoxic CD8 clonotypes in ibrutinib-treated CLL. Study information: Of the patients, under 13 were relapsed/refractory, roughly 15 treatment-naive and under 18 IGHV unmutated.

The data were produced by immunoSEQ multiplex PCR, yet TCRdb's version contains in-frame clones alone and is incomplete. The sample yields some 350,000 clones, under 70% seen once. Study outcomes and limitations: Rare overall, public clonotypes shrank or held steady under therapy.

On this clone itself: What it binds is not known.

V was clipped by 6 bases and J by 5 bases; unmatched bases: 14. The CDR3 loop spans 16 amino acids. In germline, CDR1 is SGHRS, CDR2 YFSETQ. V gene TRBV5-1 combines with J gene TRBJ2-1; TRBD2 matches 7 bases. Sequencing was performed on PBMCs, taken after 36 months of ibrutinib treatment. The receptor's source is a human donor with chronic lymphocytic leukemia. DNA of the CDR3: TGCGCCAGCACCCCCTACCTGGGGGGGTCCGACAATGAGCAGTTCTTC. This encodes CASTPYLGGSDNEQFF. Full variable domain (outside the CDR3, taken from reference TRBV5-1 and TRBJ2-1): KAGVTQTPRYLIKTRGQQVTLSCSPISGHRSVSWYQQTPGQGLQFLFEYFSETQRNKGNFPGRFSGRQFSNSRSEMNVSTLELGDSALYLCASTPYLGGSDNEQFFGPGTRLTVL.